This entry concerns a single TCR beta chain. Its target is not known. Its ends do not fully match the called genes, so a read error is possible. CDR3 size: 16 residues. Per germline, CDR1 DFQATT and CDR2 SNEGSKA (reference sequence). This entry comes from a study of post-analysis software for immune sequencing data. Study-wide results and caveats: Normalized Chao1 diversity was significantly lower in multiple sclerosis patients than in controls. Five or six TRBV segments were significantly more frequent in patients than in controls. TRBV5-6, TRBV5-1 and TRBV20-1 were among these segments. The authors found that F measure strongly co-clustered same-batch samples.

Presence of unique molecular identifiers characterized the TCR beta cDNA libraries. It was from roughly 0.93 to 9.6 million T cells that 500,000 to 600,000 cDNA molecules came. One entry per CDR3 protein results from TCRdb running MiXCR on the PCR reads. The repertoire includes approximately 690,000 distinct CDR3 sequences, approximately 60% of them detected once, and 11% sits in the top ten. The sequencing input was blood. The chain recombines TRBV20-1 with TRBJ2-1; 7 positions agree with TRBD1. This receptor was obtained from a girl aged 2-10 years with multiple sclerosis. The CDR3 loop reads CSAGHRDRVSYNERFF. Written as DNA, the CDR3 is TGCAGTGCTGGCCACCGTGACAGGGTCTCCTACAATGAGCGGTTCTTC.